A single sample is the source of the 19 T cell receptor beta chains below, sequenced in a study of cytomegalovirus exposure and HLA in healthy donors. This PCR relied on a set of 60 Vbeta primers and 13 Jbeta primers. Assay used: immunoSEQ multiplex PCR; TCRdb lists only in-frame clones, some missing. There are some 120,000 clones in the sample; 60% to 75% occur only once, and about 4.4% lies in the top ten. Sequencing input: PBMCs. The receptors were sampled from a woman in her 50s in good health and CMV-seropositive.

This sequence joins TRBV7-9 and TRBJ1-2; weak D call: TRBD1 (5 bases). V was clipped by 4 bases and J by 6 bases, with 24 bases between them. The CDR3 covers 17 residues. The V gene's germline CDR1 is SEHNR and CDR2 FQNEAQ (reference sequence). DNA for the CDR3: TGTGCCAGCAGCTCCTCACAGGTCGTCGATGCACCTAATGGCTACACCTTC. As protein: CASSSSQVVDAPNGYTF.

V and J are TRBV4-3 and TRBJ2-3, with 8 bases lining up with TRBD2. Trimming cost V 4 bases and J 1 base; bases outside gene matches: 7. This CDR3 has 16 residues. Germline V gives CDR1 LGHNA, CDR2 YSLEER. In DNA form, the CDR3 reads TGCGCCAGCAGCCGAATCCGAGCGGGAGGCACAGATACGCAGTATTTT. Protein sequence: CASSRIRAGGTDTQYF.

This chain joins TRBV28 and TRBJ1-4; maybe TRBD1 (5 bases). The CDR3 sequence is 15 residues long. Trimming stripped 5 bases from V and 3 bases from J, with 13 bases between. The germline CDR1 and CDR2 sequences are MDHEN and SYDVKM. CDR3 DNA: TGTGCCAGCAGTGCTCCAGGGATTGCTAATGAAAAACTGTTTTTT. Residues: CASSAPGIANEKLFF.

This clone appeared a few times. CDR3 DNA sequence: TGTGCCAGCAGCTTGGGTCCTGGCGGGGCGAACACCGGGGAGCTGTTTTTT. It yields the protein CASSLGPGGANTGELFF. The rearrangement uses TRBV5-8 and TRBJ2-2; tentatively, D is TRBD2 (6 bases). From germline, CDR1 is SGHTS and CDR2 YDEGEE. CDR3 length: 17 residues. V was trimmed by 0 bases and J by 0 bases, leaving 12 bases between them.

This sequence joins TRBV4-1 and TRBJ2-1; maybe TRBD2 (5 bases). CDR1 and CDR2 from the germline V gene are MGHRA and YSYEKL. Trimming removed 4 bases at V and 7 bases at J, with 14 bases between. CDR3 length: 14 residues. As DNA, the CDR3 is TGCGCCAGCAGCCCTGCCGCTAGCATAAATGAGCAGTTCTTC. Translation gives CASSPAASINEQFF.

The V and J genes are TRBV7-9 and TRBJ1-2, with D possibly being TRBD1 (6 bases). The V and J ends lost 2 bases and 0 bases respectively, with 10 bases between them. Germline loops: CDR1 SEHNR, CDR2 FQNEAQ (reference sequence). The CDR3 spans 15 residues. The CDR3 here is CASSLFQGTNYGYTF. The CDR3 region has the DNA TGTGCCAGCAGCTTATTCCAGGGGACTAACTATGGCTACACCTTC. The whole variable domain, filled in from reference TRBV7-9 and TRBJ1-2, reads DTGVSQNPRHKITKRGQNVTFRCDPISEHNRLYWYRQTLGQGPEFLTYFQNEAQLEKSRLLSDRFSAERPKGSFSTLEIQRTEQGDSAMYLCASSLFQGTNYGYTFGSGTRLTVV.

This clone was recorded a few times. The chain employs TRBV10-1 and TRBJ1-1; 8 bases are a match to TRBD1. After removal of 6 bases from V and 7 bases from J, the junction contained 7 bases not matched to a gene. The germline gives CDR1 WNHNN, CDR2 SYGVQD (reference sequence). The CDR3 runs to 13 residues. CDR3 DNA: TGCGCCAGCAGCCAAGACAGGGGAGGTGAAGCTTTCTTT. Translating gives CASSQDRGGEAFF.

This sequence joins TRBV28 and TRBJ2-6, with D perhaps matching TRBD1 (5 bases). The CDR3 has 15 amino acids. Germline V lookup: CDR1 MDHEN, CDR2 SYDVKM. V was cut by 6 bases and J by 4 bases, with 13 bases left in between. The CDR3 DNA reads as TGTGCCAGCAGCCCTCAGGGTTCAGGGGCCAACGTCCTGACTTTC. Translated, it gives CASSPQGSGANVLTF.

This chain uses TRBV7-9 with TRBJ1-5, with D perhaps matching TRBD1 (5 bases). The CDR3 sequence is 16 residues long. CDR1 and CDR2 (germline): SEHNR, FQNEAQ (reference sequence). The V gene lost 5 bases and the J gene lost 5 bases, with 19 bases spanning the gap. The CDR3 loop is CASSPLGGGFDQPQHF. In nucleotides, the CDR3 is TGTGCCAGCAGCCCCCTTGGGGGGGGATTCGATCAGCCCCAGCATTTT.

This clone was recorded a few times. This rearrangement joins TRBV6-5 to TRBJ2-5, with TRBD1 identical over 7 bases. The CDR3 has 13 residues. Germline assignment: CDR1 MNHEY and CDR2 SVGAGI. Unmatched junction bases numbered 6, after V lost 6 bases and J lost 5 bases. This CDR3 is CASSFDRDETQYF. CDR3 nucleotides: TGTGCCAGCAGCTTCGACAGGGACGAGACCCAGTACTTC.

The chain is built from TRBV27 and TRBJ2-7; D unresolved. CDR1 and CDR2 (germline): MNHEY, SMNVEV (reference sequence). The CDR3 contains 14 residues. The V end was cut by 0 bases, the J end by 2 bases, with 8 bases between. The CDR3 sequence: CASSLSHSAYEQYF. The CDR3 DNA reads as TGTGCCAGCAGTTTATCCCACAGTGCCTACGAGCAGTACTTC.

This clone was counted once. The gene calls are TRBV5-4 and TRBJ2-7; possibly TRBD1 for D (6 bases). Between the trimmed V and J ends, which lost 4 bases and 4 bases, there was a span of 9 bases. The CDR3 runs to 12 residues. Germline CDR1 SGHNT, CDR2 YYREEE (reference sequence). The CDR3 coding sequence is TGTGCCAGCAGCACCAGGGGTTACGAGCAGTACTTC. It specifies CASSTRGYEQYF.

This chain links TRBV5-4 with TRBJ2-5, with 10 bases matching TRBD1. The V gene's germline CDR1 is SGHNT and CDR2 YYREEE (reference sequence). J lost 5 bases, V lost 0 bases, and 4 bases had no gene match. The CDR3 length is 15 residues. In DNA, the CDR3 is TGTGCCAGCAGCTTGGCTGGGACAGGGGTGGAGACCCAGTACTTC. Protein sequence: CASSLAGTGVETQYF.

The chain's CDR3 is CASSLGGTDTQYF. CDR3 bases: TGCGCCAGCAGCTTGGGCGGCACAGATACGCAGTATTTT. V usage is TRBV5-1 and J usage is TRBJ2-3; D not certain. The germline V gene has CDR1 SGHRS and CDR2 YFSETQ. The V end was cut by 0 bases, the J end by 1 base, with 3 bases between. The CDR3 is 13 residues long.

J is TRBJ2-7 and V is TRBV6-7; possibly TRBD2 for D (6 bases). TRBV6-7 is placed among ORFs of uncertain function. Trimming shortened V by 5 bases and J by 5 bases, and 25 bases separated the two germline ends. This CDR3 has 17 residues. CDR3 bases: TGTGCCAGCAGTCAAGGGCCGGGAGAGCCTCGATTTCACGAGCAGTACTTC. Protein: CASSQGPGEPRFHEQYF.

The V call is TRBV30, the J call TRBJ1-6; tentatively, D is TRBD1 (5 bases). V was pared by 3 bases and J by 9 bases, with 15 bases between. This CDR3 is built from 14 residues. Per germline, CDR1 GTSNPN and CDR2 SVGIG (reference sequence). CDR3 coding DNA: TGTGCCTGGAGGAAGGACATATCGGGTTCACCCCTCCACTTT. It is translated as CAWRKDISGSPLHF.

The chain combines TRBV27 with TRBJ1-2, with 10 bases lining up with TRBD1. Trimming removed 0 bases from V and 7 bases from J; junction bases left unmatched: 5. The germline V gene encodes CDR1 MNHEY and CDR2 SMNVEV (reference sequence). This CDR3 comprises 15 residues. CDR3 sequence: CASSLSGGQGPGYTF. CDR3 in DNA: TGTGCCAGCAGTTTATCTGGGGGACAGGGGCCTGGCTACACCTTC.

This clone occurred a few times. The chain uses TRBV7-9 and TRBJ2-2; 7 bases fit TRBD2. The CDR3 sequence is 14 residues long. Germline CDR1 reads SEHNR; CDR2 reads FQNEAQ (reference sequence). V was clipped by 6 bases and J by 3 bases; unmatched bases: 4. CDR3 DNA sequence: TGTGCCAGCAGTCGACTAGCTGACACCGGGGAGCTGTTTTTT. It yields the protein CASSRLADTGELFF.

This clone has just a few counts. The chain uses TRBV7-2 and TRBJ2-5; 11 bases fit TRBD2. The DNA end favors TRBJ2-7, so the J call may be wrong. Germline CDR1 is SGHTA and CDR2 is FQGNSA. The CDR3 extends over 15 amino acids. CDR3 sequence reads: CASSLRTSGGGEQYF. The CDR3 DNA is TGTGCCAGCAGCTTACGAACTAGCGGGGGAGGCGAGCAGTACTTC.